This is a list of T cell receptor beta chains from one sample in a study of a mutant IDH1 vaccine in newly diagnosed glioma. This table comes from immunoSEQ multiplex PCR, and its TCRdb copy is limited to in-frame clones, with some not included. Seen here are approximately 57,000 clones, around 82% observed once, and the top ten hold 3.1%. The antigens of these receptors remain unknown. The sample in question was PBMCs, obtained from a glioma patient whose treatment included an IDH1 peptide vaccine. The receptor set was obtained from a woman under 30 with glioma. Some clones in this sample may be carry-over from other donors' samples. The CDR3 runs from the conserved cysteine through the conserved F or W. The order of the fields is clone size, V gene, D gene, J gene, CDR3 protein, CDR3 DNA. D genes are given only for firm matches. Rows may omit the clone size; those that give it use once, few, many or a size class.

-	TRBV18	-	TRBJ1-1	CASSPINTEAFF	TGTGCCAGCTCACCAATAAACACTGAAGCTTTCTTT
once	TRBV29-1	-	TRBJ2-2	CSARMVPNTGELFF	TGCAGCGCCCGCATGGTGCCGAACACCGGGGAGCTGTTTTTT
-	TRBV11-3	-	TRBJ2-7	CASSPLGGRLYEQYF	TGTGCCAGCAGCCCCTTGGGCGGGCGGTTATACGAGCAGTACTTC
-	TRBV21-1	-	TRBJ1-1	CASSYQAEDREAEAFF	TGTGCCAGCAGCTACCAAGCGGAGGACAGGGAAGCTGAAGCTTTCTTT
-	TRBV7-9	TRBD1	TRBJ1-1	CASSLASTGAEAFF	TGTGCCAGCAGCTTAGCCTCCACAGGGGCTGAAGCTTTCTTT
-	TRBV9	-	TRBJ2-3	CASSVELRPDTQYF	TGTGCCAGCAGCGTAGAGCTCCGTCCAGATACGCAGTATTTT
few	TRBV27	-	TRBJ2-2	CASSFYTGELFF	TGTGCCAGCAGTTTTTACACCGGGGAGCTGTTTTTT
-	TRBV11-2	-	TRBJ1-1	CASSLAQRGGTEAFF	TGTGCCAGCAGCTTAGCCCAGCGGGGAGGGACTGAAGCTTTCTTT
-	TRBV7-6	TRBD2	TRBJ2-7	CASSLNPHLAGDQHQVQYF	TGTGCCAGCAGCTTAAACCCTCATCTAGCGGGAGATCAACATCAGGTGCAGTACTTC
-	TRBV10-3	-	TRBJ1-5	CASAGDSNQPQHF	TGTGCCTCAGCAGGTGATAGCAATCAGCCCCAGCATTTT
few	TRBV6-5	-	TRBJ1-6	CASSRRASSPLHF	TGTGCCAGCAGTCGCCGGGCAAGCTCACCCCTCCACTTT
-	TRBV2	-	TRBJ2-7	CASSGTAYEQYF	TGTGCCAGCAGTGGGACAGCCTACGAGCAGTACTTC
-	TRBV4-1	-	TRBJ2-7	CASSQDWGEQYF	TGCGCCAGCAGCCAAGATTGGGGCGAGCAGTACTTC
-	TRBV7-2	-	TRBJ2-5	CASSHPQGTQYF	TGTGCCAGCAGCCACCCTCAAGGGACCCAGTACTTC
-	TRBV4-1	-	TRBJ2-7	CASSQVRGTSEQYF	TGCGCCAGCAGCCAAGTTCGGGGGACCTCCGAGCAGTACTTC
-	TRBV5-6	-	TRBJ1-6	CASSLAGANSPLHF	TGTGCCAGCAGCTTGGCAGGTGCTAATTCACCCCTCCACTTT
-	TRBV5-1	-	TRBJ1-1	CASSLDSANTEAFF	TGCGCCAGCAGCTTGGACAGTGCGAACACTGAAGCTTTCTTT
-	TRBV6-1	-	TRBJ2-7	CASTPRGHEQYF	TGTGCCAGCACCCCGCGAGGACACGAGCAGTACTTC
-	TRBV6-5	TRBD1	TRBJ1-1	CASSPSGTANTEAFF	TGTGCCAGCAGTCCTTCCGGGACAGCGAACACTGAAGCTTTCTTT
-	TRBV7-2	TRBD2	TRBJ2-1	CASSLVGGGDEQFF	TGTGCCAGCAGCTTAGTCGGCGGGGGAGATGAGCAGTTCTTC
few	TRBV30	-	TRBJ1-5	CAWSTDGNQPQHF	TGTGCCTGGAGTACAGATGGCAATCAGCCCCAGCATTTT
-	TRBV29-1	-	TRBJ1-2	CSVGEVNGYTF	TGCAGCGTTGGGGAGGTGAATGGCTACACCTTC
-	TRBV5-6	-	TRBJ1-1	CASSGIGVAEAFF	TGTGCCAGCAGCGGCATTGGGGTGGCTGAAGCTTTCTTT
-	TRBV9	TRBD2	TRBJ2-1	CASSSKGLAGGGNEQFF	TGTGCCAGCAGCTCTAAAGGACTAGCGGGGGGAGGCAATGAGCAGTTCTTC
-	TRBV27	-	TRBJ1-5	CASSSRWTQPQHF	TGTGCCAGCAGTTCGAGATGGACTCAGCCCCAGCATTTT
-	TRBV7-9	TRBD1	TRBJ2-7	CASSLDFGTVNEQYF	TGTGCCAGCAGCTTAGATTTTGGGACAGTAAACGAGCAGTACTTC
-	TRBV25-1	TRBD1	TRBJ2-7	CASSVNRGQGGEQYF	TGTGCCAGCAGTGTGAATAGGGGACAGGGGGGAGAGCAGTACTTC
-	TRBV10-3	-	TRBJ1-5	CAISGSNQPQHF	TGTGCCATCAGTGGTTCTAATCAGCCCCAGCATTTT
-	TRBV11-2	-	TRBJ2-7	CASSRAYEQYF	TGTGCCAGCTCTCGGGCCTACGAGCAGTACTTC
-	TRBV6-1	TRBD2	TRBJ2-3	CASSERRLAGGDTQYF	TGTGCCAGCAGTGAAAGAAGGCTAGCGGGGGGTGATACGCAGTATTTT
-	TRBV6-1	-	TRBJ2-5	CASSEGGTAFQETQYF	TGTGCCAGCAGTGAAGGGGGGACCGCGTTCCAAGAGACCCAGTACTTC
-	TRBV9	-	TRBJ2-7	CASSVGPPLALGEQYF	TGTGCCAGCAGCGTAGGTCCCCCTCTCGCGCTCGGGGAGCAGTACTTC